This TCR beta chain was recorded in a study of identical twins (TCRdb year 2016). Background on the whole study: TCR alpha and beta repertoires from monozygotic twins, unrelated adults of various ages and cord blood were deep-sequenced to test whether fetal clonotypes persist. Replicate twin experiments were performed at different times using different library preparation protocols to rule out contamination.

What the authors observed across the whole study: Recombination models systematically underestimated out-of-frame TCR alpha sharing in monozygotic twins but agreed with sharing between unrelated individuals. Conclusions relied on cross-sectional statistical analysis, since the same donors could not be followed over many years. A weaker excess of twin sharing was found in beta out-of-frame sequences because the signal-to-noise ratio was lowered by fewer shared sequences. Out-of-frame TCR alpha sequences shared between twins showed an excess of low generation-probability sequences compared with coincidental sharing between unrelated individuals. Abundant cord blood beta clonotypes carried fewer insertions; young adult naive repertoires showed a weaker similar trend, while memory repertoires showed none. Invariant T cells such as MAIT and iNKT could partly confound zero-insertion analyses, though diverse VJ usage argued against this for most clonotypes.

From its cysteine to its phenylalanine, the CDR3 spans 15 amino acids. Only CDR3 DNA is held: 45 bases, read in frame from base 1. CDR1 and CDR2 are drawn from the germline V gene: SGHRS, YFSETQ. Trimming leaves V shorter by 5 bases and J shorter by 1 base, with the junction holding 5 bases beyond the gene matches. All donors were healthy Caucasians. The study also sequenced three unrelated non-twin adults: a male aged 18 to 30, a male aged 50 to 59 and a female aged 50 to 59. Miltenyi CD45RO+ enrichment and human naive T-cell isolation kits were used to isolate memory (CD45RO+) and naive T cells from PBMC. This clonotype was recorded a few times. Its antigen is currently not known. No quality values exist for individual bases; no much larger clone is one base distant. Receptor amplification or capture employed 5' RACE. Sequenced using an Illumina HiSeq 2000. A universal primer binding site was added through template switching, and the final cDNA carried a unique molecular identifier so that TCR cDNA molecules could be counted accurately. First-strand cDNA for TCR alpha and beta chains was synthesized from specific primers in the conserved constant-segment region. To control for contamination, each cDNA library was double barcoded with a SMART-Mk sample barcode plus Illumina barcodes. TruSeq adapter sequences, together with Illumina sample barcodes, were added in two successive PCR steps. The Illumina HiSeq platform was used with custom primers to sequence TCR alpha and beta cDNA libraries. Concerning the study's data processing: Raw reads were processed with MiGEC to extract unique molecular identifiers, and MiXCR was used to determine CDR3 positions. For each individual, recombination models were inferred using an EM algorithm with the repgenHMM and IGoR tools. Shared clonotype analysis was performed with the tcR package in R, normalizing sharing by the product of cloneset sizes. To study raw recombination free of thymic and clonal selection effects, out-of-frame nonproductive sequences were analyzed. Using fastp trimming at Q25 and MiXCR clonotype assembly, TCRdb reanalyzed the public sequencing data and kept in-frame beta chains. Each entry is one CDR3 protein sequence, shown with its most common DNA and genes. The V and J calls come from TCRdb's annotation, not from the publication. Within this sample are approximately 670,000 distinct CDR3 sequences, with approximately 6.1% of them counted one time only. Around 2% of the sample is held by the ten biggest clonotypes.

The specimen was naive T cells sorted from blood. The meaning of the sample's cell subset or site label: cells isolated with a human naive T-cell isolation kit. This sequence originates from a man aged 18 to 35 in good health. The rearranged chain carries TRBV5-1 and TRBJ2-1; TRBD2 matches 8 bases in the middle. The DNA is TGCGCCAGCAGAAGTAGCGGGACGTCCTACAATGAGCAGTTCTTC. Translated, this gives CASRSSGTSYNEQFF.